This TCR beta chain was retrieved from a study of cytomegalovirus exposure and HLA in healthy donors. Study-wide findings and caveats: Most TCR sequences proved rare, with some public TCRs found in many donors. In a later analysis, a missense DCLRE1C variant was linked to TCR beta V- and J-gene trimming.

This PCR relied on a set of 60 Vbeta primers and 13 Jbeta primers. In the original processing: Later reanalysis found roughly 80 million unique TCR beta chains, roughly 9.9 million of them shared. Generated by immunoSEQ multiplex PCR, the TCRdb table keeps only in-frame clones and is missing some. D and trimming were read from the DNA, whereas the V and J calls and clone size are those reported in that table. The table includes fewer than 200,000 clones, about 80% detected once. A remark on this clone: No antigen is known for it.

The origin of this receptor is a man in his forties in good health and CMV-seropositive. The sequencing input was PBMCs.

The CDR3 DNA is TGTGCCAGCAGCCCGACTAGCGGCAAAGTCACCGGGGAGCTGTTTTTT. This sequence encodes CASSPTSGKVTGELFF. The chain uses TRBV5-4 and TRBJ2-2; 9 positions agree with TRBD2. Germline CDR1 and CDR2: SGHNT and YYREEE (reference sequence). This CDR3 is built from 16 residues. The J segment lost 4 bases and the V segment lost 4 bases, leaving 8 bases of the junction unmatched.